Shown below are 29 T cell receptor beta chains from a single sample sequenced in a study of T-cell memory formation after mild COVID-19. MiXCR, applied by TCRdb to the 5' RACE reads, yields one record per CDR3 protein. Of hundreds of thousands of distinct CDR3 sequences in the sample, 25% to 30% were seen once. Material for sequencing was PBMCs or a T cell subset sorted from them (not recorded which). These receptors came from an adult woman who had mild COVID-19 (a few samples of this study predate the infection). Cell type and time point are not known.

The sample holds a few counts of this clonotype. The chain links TRBV15 to TRBJ2-2; no definite D call. The V gene lost 3 bases and the J gene lost 6 bases, with 11 bases spanning the gap. The CDR3 is 14 amino acids. Germline V gene sequence: CDR1 LNHNV, CDR2 YYDKDF (reference sequence). The CDR3 loop is CATSSHYSAGELFF. CDR3 in DNA: TGTGCCACCAGCAGCCATTACAGTGCCGGGGAGCTGTTTTTT.

This chain joins TRBV5-1 and TRBJ2-1, with 9 positions matching TRBD1. Germline V lookup: CDR1 SGHRS, CDR2 YFSETQ. V lost 4 bases and J lost 5; bases outside the gene matches: 7. The CDR3 is 15 residues long. DNA for the CDR3: TGCGCCAGCAGCCAAGGACAGGGGAGCCACAATGAGCAGTTCTTC. Its translation: CASSQGQGSHNEQFF. The whole variable domain, remainder taken from reference TRBV5-1 and TRBJ2-1, is KAGVTQTPRYLIKTRGQQVTLSCSPISGHRSVSWYQQTPGQGLQFLFEYFSETQRNKGNFPGRFSGRQFSNSRSEMNVSTLELGDSALYLCASSQGQGSHNEQFFGPGTRLTVL.

The V and J genes are TRBV3-1 and TRBJ2-6, with D possibly matching TRBD1 (5 bases). V gave up 1 base and J gave up 3 bases, with 10 bases separating them. The CDR3 runs 16 residues. Germline assignment: CDR1 LGHDT and CDR2 YNNKEL (reference sequence). CDR3 residues: CASSQVAGIGANVLTF. For the CDR3, the DNA is TGTGCCAGCAGCCAAGTGGCAGGGATTGGGGCCAACGTCCTGACTTTC.

DNA for the CDR3: TGTGCCAGCAGCTCGGACAGGGTGACCGGGGAGCTGTTTTTT. This gives the protein CASSSDRVTGELFF. V and J are TRBV7-7 and TRBJ2-2; 8 bases are a match to TRBD1. V was pared by 4 bases and J by 5 bases, with 3 bases of the junction left unmatched. CDR1 is SSHAT, CDR2 FNYEAQ, per germline (reference sequence). CDR3 length equals 14 residues.

This clonotype appeared a few times. CDR3 bases: TGTGCCATCAGTGTTCTAGCGGGCTCCTACAATGAGCAGTTCTTC. It encodes CAISVLAGSYNEQFF. The rearrangement joins TRBV10-3 to TRBJ2-1, with 8 bases that match TRBD2. The junction had 2 bases not matched to a gene; V was cut back by 4 bases and J by 0 bases. The CDR3 is 15 residues long. CDR1 is ENHRY, CDR2 SYGVKD, per germline.

The sample holds a few counts of this clonotype. This chain connects TRBV4-1 to TRBJ1-2; D not resolved. Trimming shortened V by 4 bases and J by 2 bases, and 14 bases separated the two germline ends. Germline values: CDR1 MGHRA, CDR2 YSYEKL. This CDR3 has 15 amino acids. CDR3 region: CASSRHLSENYGYTF. DNA for the CDR3: TGCGCCAGCAGCCGACATCTATCCGAGAACTATGGCTACACCTTC.

In its sample, this clonotype was seen a few times. The genes are TRBV29-1 and TRBJ1-1; unclear D gene. Germline loops: CDR1 SQVTM, CDR2 ANQGSEA. The CDR3 totals 13 residues. Trimming cost V 2 bases and J 6 bases, with 13 bases left between them. CDR3 nucleotides: TGCAGCGTTGAATTTACCTTTTCCGCTGAAGCTTTCTTT. Residues: CSVEFTFSAEAFF.

This clonotype was detected only a few times. The DNA for the CDR3 is TGTGCCAGCAGCTTTCTGATGGACAAACAAGAGACCCAGTACTTC. It codes for CASSFLMDKQETQYF. The V gene is TRBV7-8, the J gene TRBJ2-5, with a weak D call TRBD1 (5 bases). The CDR3 covers 15 residues. The V end lost 3 bases, the J end lost 2 bases, and 13 bases lay between the germline ends. Germline V gene sequence: CDR1 SGHVS, CDR2 FQNEAQ.

This chain connects TRBV5-6 to TRBJ1-1, with D perhaps matching TRBD1 (5 bases). This CDR3 is built from 14 residues. Per germline, CDR1 SGHDT and CDR2 YYEEEE. Trimming removed 0 bases at V and 3 bases at J, with 9 bases between. The CDR3: CASSLGQKYTEAFF. CDR3 coding DNA: TGTGCCAGCAGCTTGGGACAGAAATACACTGAAGCTTTCTTT.

DNA for the CDR3: TGTGCCAGCAGTTCCACTTGGATTGGTCGTCAGCCCCAGCATTTT. Translating it yields CASSSTWIGRQPQHF. The chain is built from TRBV2 and TRBJ1-5, with no clear D. V lost 5 bases to trimming and J lost 6 bases, with 17 bases between them. Germline lookup yields CDR1 SNHLY and CDR2 FYNNEI. This CDR3 spans 15 amino acids.

Only a few counts were recorded for this clonotype. The J gene is TRBJ2-7, the V gene TRBV9; weak D call: TRBD1 (6 bases). The CDR3 sequence is 13 residues long. Germline V gene data show CDR1 as SGDLS and CDR2 as YYNGEE. V lost 4 bases to trimming and J lost 3 bases, with 11 bases between them. The CDR3 reads CASSPGHLYEQYF. The CDR3 DNA is TGTGCCAGCAGCCCGGGACACCTCTACGAGCAGTACTTC.

In its sample, this clonotype was seen a few times. This chain links TRBV12-3 or TRBV12-4 with TRBJ2-7; D remains unclear. The CDR3 runs 14 residues. Trimming removed 2 bases at V and 3 bases at J, with 11 bases between. The CDR3 reads CASSLSSWGYEQYF. DNA of the CDR3: TGTGCCAGCAGTTTAAGCAGTTGGGGCTACGAGCAGTACTTC.

This clonotype was detected once. This sequence joins TRBV20-1 and TRBJ1-1; D remains ambiguous. Trimming pared 3 bases from V and 4 bases from J, leaving 6 bases between. This CDR3 has 11 residues. The germline V gene has CDR1 DFQATT and CDR2 SNEGSKA (reference sequence). CDR3 bases: TGCAGTGCTAGTCAGGTCACTGAAGCTTTCTTT. Its protein product is CSASQVTEAFF.

The sample holds one count of this clonotype. The chain is built from TRBV5-1 and TRBJ1-6; tentative D call: TRBD1 (6 bases). The CDR3 extends over 15 amino acids. Per germline, CDR1 SGHRS and CDR2 YFSETQ. Trimming took 4 bases from V and 10 from J, leaving 18 bases between them. The CDR3 DNA reads as TGCGCCAGCAGCCCGGACAGTAGCGAGGGATCACCCCTCCACTTT. Amino acids: CASSPDSSEGSPLHF.

This clonotype has only a few counts. This rearrangement joins TRBV12-3 or TRBV12-4 to TRBJ2-5; no clear D. The CDR3 has 12 amino acids. Trimming stripped 5 bases from V and 7 bases from J, with 11 bases between. CDR3 in amino acids: CASSVTSGTQYF. CDR3 nucleotide sequence: TGTGCCAGCAGTGTGACATCCGGGACCCAGTACTTC.

V usage is TRBV7-3 and J usage is TRBJ2-1; D perhaps matches TRBD1 (6 bases). The CDR3 loop spans 15 amino acids. Germline CDR1 SGHTA, CDR2 FQGTGA. V dropped 4 bases and J dropped 1 base, with 11 bases sitting between them. CDR3 region: CASSSPDRSYNEQFF. CDR3 nucleotide sequence: TGTGCCAGCAGCTCGCCGGACAGATCCTACAATGAGCAGTTCTTC.

The chain links TRBV4-1 to TRBJ2-3; 8 nucleotides line up with TRBD2. This CDR3 comprises 18 residues. The trim removed 3 bases at V and 5 bases at J, leaving 16 bases unmatched. Germline CDR1 and CDR2: MGHRA and YSYEKL. The CDR3 spells CASSHRTRGRLAKDTQYF. CDR3 coding DNA: TGCGCCAGCAGCCATAGGACGCGTGGGAGACTAGCGAAAGATACGCAGTATTTT.

This clonotype was picked up a small number of times. The V gene is TRBV6-1, the J gene TRBJ1-5; D call uncertain. Germline V gives CDR1 MNHNS, CDR2 SASEGT. V lost 8 bases to trimming and J lost 1 base, with 6 bases between them. This CDR3 spans 12 amino acids. In nucleotides, the CDR3 is TGTGCCAGCCGCCGGAGCAATCAGCCCCAGCATTTT. Protein sequence: CASRRSNQPQHF.

The CDR3 reads CATSDLEGRSYNEQFF. Here the CDR3 DNA reads TGTGCCACCAGTGATTTGGAAGGCAGGTCCTACAATGAGCAGTTCTTC. J is TRBJ2-1 and V is TRBV24-1, with unresolved D. CDR3 length equals 16 residues. Germline V lookup: CDR1 KGHDR, CDR2 SFDVKD. V lost 0 bases to trimming and J lost 1 base, with 9 bases between them.

A few counts support this clonotype. The chain recombines TRBV4-2 with TRBJ2-1; 9 bases match TRBD2. V lost 4 bases, J lost 10 bases, and 14 bases stayed unmatched. This CDR3 is 16 amino acids long. The germline V gene encodes CDR1 LGHNA and CDR2 YNFKEQ. The CDR3 DNA follows: TGTGCCAGCAGCCGAAACACCGGGACTAGCCGGCTGGAGCAGTTCTTC. Amino acid sequence: CASSRNTGTSRLEQFF.

V gene TRBV7-9 combines with J gene TRBJ2-1; maybe TRBD2 (6 bases). The V gene lost 5 bases and the J gene lost 6 bases, with 17 bases spanning the gap. CDR3 length: 15 amino acids. Germline V gene data show CDR1 as SEHNR and CDR2 as FQNEAQ (reference sequence). The DNA for the CDR3 is TGTGCCAGCAGCCCCCCCGGCGGGGAGAGCAATGAGCAGTTCTTC. The encoded protein is CASSPPGGESNEQFF. Complete variable domain (other parts from reference TRBV7-9 and TRBJ2-1): DTGVSQNPRHKITKRGQNVTFRCDPISEHNRLYWYRQTLGQGPEFLTYFQNEAQLEKSRLLSDRFSAERPKGSFSTLEIQRTEQGDSAMYLCASSPPGGESNEQFFGPGTRLTVL.

V usage is TRBV3-1 and J usage is TRBJ1-2, with D perhaps matching TRBD1 (6 bases). CDR3 length: 15 residues. Per germline, CDR1 LGHDT and CDR2 YNNKEL (reference sequence). Trimming pared 0 bases from V and 3 bases from J, leaving 11 bases between. The CDR3 loop reads CASSQDPDRDYGYTF. The CDR3 nucleotides read TGTGCCAGCAGCCAAGATCCGGACAGAGACTATGGCTACACCTTC.

In this sample, this clonotype turned up a few times. This chain connects TRBV7-2 to TRBJ1-1; D might be TRBD1 (6 bases). CDR3 size: 15 residues. Trimming stripped 5 bases from V and 0 bases from J, with 13 bases between. CDR1 is SGHTA and CDR2 is FQGNSA in the germline V gene. The CDR3 protein is CASSLRQDLNTEAFF. The CDR3 nucleotides read TGTGCCAGCAGCCTCCGACAGGACCTGAACACTGAAGCTTTCTTT.

This clonotype appeared a few times. The chain uses TRBV28 and TRBJ1-5, with D unresolved. In germline, CDR1 is MDHEN, CDR2 SYDVKM. With 3 bases removed from V and 4 bases from J, the gap between germline ends came to 13 bases. The length of the CDR3 is 15 residues. CDR3 in DNA: TGTGCCAGCAGTTTCGAGGGCCAGTTGAATCAGCCCCAGCATTTT. It is translated as CASSFEGQLNQPQHF. Full variable domain (remainder filled in from reference TRBV28 and TRBJ1-5): DVKVTQSSRYLVKRTGEKVFLECVQDMDHENMFWYRQDPGLGLRLIYFSYDVKMKEKGDIPEGYSVSREKKERFSLILESASTNQTSMYLCASSFEGQLNQPQHFGDGTRLSIL.

The chain couples TRBV14 to TRBJ1-3, with 8 bases matching TRBD1. The V segment lost 6 bases and the J segment 4 bases; nucleotides outside the gene matches: 14. Germline assignment: CDR1 SGHDN and CDR2 FVKESK. This CDR3 has 17 residues. This CDR3 reads CASSLILGQGPGNTIYF. The CDR3 nucleotides read TGTGCCAGCAGTCTTATCCTTGGACAGGGTCCCGGAAACACCATATATTTT. Full variable domain (remainder filled in from reference TRBV14 and TRBJ1-3): EAGVTQFPSHSVIEKGQTVTLRCDPISGHDNLYWYRRVMGKEIKFLLHFVKESKQDESGMPNNRFLAERTGGTYSTLKVQPAELEDSGVYFCASSLILGQGPGNTIYFGEGSWLTVV.

The table lists this clonotype with a few counts. The chain's CDR3 is CSVATGTGGNQPQHF. CDR3 bases: TGCAGCGTTGCTACCGGGACAGGGGGTAATCAGCCCCAGCATTTT. The J gene is TRBJ1-5, the V gene TRBV29-1, with 11 bases aligning to TRBD1. The junction had 6 bases not matched to a gene; V was cut back by 4 bases and J by 4 bases. CDR1 is SQVTM, CDR2 ANQGSEA, per germline. CDR3 length: 15 residues.

This clonotype was counted between two and nine times. The CDR3 spells CASSYGPGGNTEAFF. The CDR3 DNA follows: TGTGCCAGCAGTTACGGCCCAGGGGGGAACACTGAAGCTTTCTTT. The chain links TRBV6-6 to TRBJ1-1; 7 bases are shared with TRBD1. The CDR3 is 15 amino acids. In germline, CDR1 is MNHNY, CDR2 SVGAGI (reference sequence). With V trimmed by 2 bases and J by 1 base, 4 bases remained unmatched.

A word on this clonotype: Relative to the germline gene, one junction end is altered; a read error may explain this. The chain couples TRBV5-1 to TRBJ2-7, with TRBD1 matching over 7 bases. CDR1 SGHRS and CDR2 YFSETQ come from the germline V gene. The CDR3 contains 15 residues. In nucleotides, the CDR3 is TGCGCCAGCAGCTTTGGACAGGCTCACTCCTACGAGCAATACTTC. Translated: CASSFGQAHSYEQYF.

This chain joins TRBV24-1 and TRBJ2-1; tentative D call: TRBD2 (5 bases). The germline V gene encodes CDR1 KGHDR and CDR2 SFDVKD. This CDR3 spans 14 amino acids. V was pared by 6 bases and J by 9 bases, with 17 bases between. CDR3 sequence: CATSSSTSRGEQFF. The CDR3 DNA reads as TGTGCCACCAGTTCTAGCACCTCGCGCGGTGAGCAGTTCTTC.